This T cell receptor beta chain was recovered during a study of CD8 T cells in ankylosing spondylitis. This clonotype was detected many times. With molecular barcodes, quantitative 5'-RACE was used to make the TCR beta libraries. In TCRdb, the 5' RACE reads were re-called with MiXCR into one record per CDR3 protein. The sample lists roughly 130,000 distinct CDR3 sequences, around 7% occurring once. V was clipped by 3 bases and J by 2 bases, with 13 bases between them. The CDR3 consists of 15 residues. Germline V gene data show CDR1 as LGHNA and CDR2 as YSLEER. The material sequenced was blood, either unsorted or a sorted T cell fraction (not recorded which). V and J are TRBV4-3 and TRBJ1-1; possibly TRBD1 for D (5 bases). This TCR was recovered from a male donor with ankylosing spondylitis or in good health (not recorded which). CDR3 sequence reads: CASSQGVRGNTEAFF. For the CDR3, the DNA is TGCGCCAGCAGCCAGGGGGTCCGCGGAAACACTGAAGCTTTCTTT.